These 28 T cell receptor beta chains share one sample of origin, sequenced in a study of blood T cell repertoires in COVID-19. Clones were read by immunoSEQ multiplex PCR, and TCRdb kept only the in-frame ones, dropping some. This sample has roughly 500,000 clones, with roughly nine tenths found just once. The sample consisted of peripheral blood. All receptors derive from a man in his late teens or twenties with COVID-19, enrolled during active disease.

This clone was detected a few times. The rearrangement joins TRBV4-1 to TRBJ1-5; 10 nucleotides line up with TRBD1. The germline CDR1 and CDR2 sequences are MGHRA and YSYEKL. This CDR3 has 15 residues. V gave up 7 bases and J gave up 4 bases; unmatched junction bases: 7. CDR3 bases: TGCGCCAGCACCTCCGGGACAGGGGTTAATCAGCCCCAGCATTTT. Translating gives CASTSGTGVNQPQHF.

As concerns this clone: At one boundary the junction diverges from the germline segment, which might be a read error. The chain carries TRBV12-3 or TRBV12-4 and TRBJ2-7; tentatively, D is TRBD2 (7 bases). CDR3 length equals 13 residues. CDR3: CASRLGGDYEQYF. CDR3 nucleotide sequence: TGTGCCAGCAGGTTAGGGGGGGACTACGAGCAGTACTTC.

V and J are TRBV7-8 and TRBJ2-1; D ambiguous. CDR3 length: 13 amino acids. Germline CDR1 SGHVS, CDR2 FQNEAQ. V was shortened by 2 bases and J by 8 bases, with 10 bases between the two germline ends. In DNA, the CDR3 is TGTGCCAGCAGCTTAAGCTTCGATCATGAGCAGTTCTTC. Translating it yields CASSLSFDHEQFF.

V gene TRBV5-4 combines with J gene TRBJ2-1; the D gene is possibly TRBD2 (7 bases). Trimming pared 9 bases from V and 8 bases from J, leaving 18 bases between. The germline V gene has CDR1 SGHNT and CDR2 YYREEE (reference sequence). The CDR3 extends over 13 amino acids. The CDR3 loop reads CAIGGPGSDEQFF. The CDR3 coding sequence is TGTGCCATCGGGGGGCCGGGGTCGGATGAGCAGTTCTTC.

This rearrangement joins TRBV6-1 to TRBJ1-2; D ambiguous. The CDR3 contains 15 residues. Trimming pared 1 base from V and 4 bases from J, leaving 13 bases between. Per germline, CDR1 MNHNS and CDR2 SASEGT. The CDR3 loop reads CASSEGAHGGYGYTF. The CDR3 DNA follows: TGTGCCAGCAGTGAAGGGGCCCACGGAGGCTATGGCTACACCTTC.

V gene TRBV19 combines with J gene TRBJ1-3; D is ambiguous. V lost 6 bases, J lost 6 bases, and 15 bases lay in between. Germline-derived CDR1 and CDR2 are LNHDA and SQIVND (reference sequence). This CDR3 is 14 amino acids long. This CDR3 reads CASSPVASENTIYF. CDR3 coding DNA: TGTGCCAGTAGCCCGGTAGCATCGGAAAACACCATATATTTT.

This clone has more than one count but fewer than ten. The V gene is TRBV7-8, the J gene TRBJ1-5; D may be TRBD1 (5 bases). The CDR3 has 14 residues. Germline CDR1 reads SGHVS; CDR2 reads FQNEAQ. The V and J ends lost 1 base and 6 bases respectively, with 10 bases between them. The CDR3 spells CASSLELGGQPQHF. The CDR3 nucleotides are TGTGCCAGCAGCTTAGAACTGGGGGGTCAGCCCCAGCATTTT.

The CDR3 DNA sequence: TGTGCCAGCAGCTCAAGTTTTGGGGTGTCGGGGACAGATACGCAGTATTTT. Protein: CASSSSFGVSGTDTQYF. The rearrangement links TRBV5-8 to TRBJ2-3; D might be TRBD2 (5 bases). This CDR3 has 17 amino acids. Per germline, CDR1 SGHTS and CDR2 YDEGEE. The V gene lost 3 bases and the J gene lost 3 bases, with 20 bases spanning the gap.

CDR3 bases: TGTGCCAGCAGCTTAATCTCCAGGGGGGATTCACCCCTCCACTTT. This codes for CASSLISRGDSPLHF. The V gene is TRBV7-2, the J gene TRBJ1-6, with 7 bases lining up with TRBD1. This CDR3 is built from 15 residues. Trimming at V came to 2 bases and at J to 8 bases, leaving 6 bases not matched to a gene. Germline V gene sequence: CDR1 SGHTA, CDR2 FQGNSA.

V and J are TRBV18 and TRBJ2-2; maybe TRBD1 (6 bases). Trimming left V 6 bases short and J 0 bases short, with 14 bases between. CDR1 and CDR2 (germline): KGHSH, LQKENI. This CDR3 has 16 amino acids. The CDR3 protein is CASSQGDTSNTGELFF. Written as DNA, the CDR3 is TGTGCCAGCTCTCAAGGGGACACCTCGAACACCGGGGAGCTGTTTTTT.

This clone turned up a few times. Other nucleotide sequences in the sample specify the same CDR3. This chain uses TRBV7-2 with TRBJ2-5; a weak D match, TRBD2 (6 bases). Trimming removed 0 bases from V and 4 bases from J, with 9 bases in between. This CDR3 region has 14 residues. The germline V gene encodes CDR1 SGHTA and CDR2 FQGNSA. In DNA, the CDR3 is TGTGCCAGCAGCTTAGCGGGAGGCGGAGAGACCCAGTACTTC. It yields the protein CASSLAGGGETQYF. The variable domain in full, with the rest retrieved from reference TRBV7-2 and TRBJ2-5, is GAGVSQSPSNKVTEKGKDVELRCDPISGHTALYWYRQSLGQGLEFLIYFQGNSAPDKSGLPSDRFSAERTGGSVSTLTIQRTQQEDSAVYLCASSLAGGGETQYFGPGTRLLVL.

This chain connects TRBV3-1 (or the pseudogene TRBV3-2) to TRBJ2-7; D may be TRBD1 (5 bases). The V end was cut by 0 bases, the J end by 2 bases, with 11 bases between. Germline lookup yields CDR1 LGHDT and CDR2 YNNKEL (reference sequence). The CDR3 loop spans 15 amino acids. In DNA form, the CDR3 reads TGTGCCAGCAGCCAAGATCCAAGACAGACCTACGAGCAGTACTTC. Its translation is CASSQDPRQTYEQYF.

The V call is TRBV7-9, the J call TRBJ2-1, with TRBD2 identical over 7 bases. Germline CDR1 reads SEHNR; CDR2 reads FQNEAQ (reference sequence). Unmatched junction bases numbered 3, after V lost 9 bases and J lost 4 bases. The CDR3 extends over 12 amino acids. The CDR3 DNA sequence: TGTGCCAGGGGAGGGCCTTACAATGAGCAGTTCTTC. This translates into CARGGPYNEQFF. The variable domain in full, with the rest retrieved from reference TRBV7-9 and TRBJ2-1, is DTGVSQNPRHKITKRGQNVTFRCDPISEHNRLYWYRQTLGQGPEFLTYFQNEAQLEKSRLLSDRFSAERPKGSFSTLEIQRTEQGDSAMYLCARGGPYNEQFFGPGTRLTVL.

J is TRBJ2-1 and V is TRBV5-1, with D unclear. CDR3 length: 15 amino acids. The V gene lost 1 base and the J gene lost 0 bases, with 8 bases spanning the gap. Germline CDR1 reads SGHRS; CDR2 reads YFSETQ. CDR3 in DNA: TGCGCCAGCAGCTTGACAGTCAGCTCCTACAATGAGCAGTTCTTC. This translates into CASSLTVSSYNEQFF.

With regard to this clone: The sample holds other DNA sequences that translate to the same CDR3. This chain uses TRBV5-5 with TRBJ1-1; maybe TRBD1 (6 bases). The CDR3 is 13 residues long. Trimming removed 2 bases from V and 4 bases from J, with 9 bases in between. The germline V gene encodes CDR1 SGHKS and CDR2 YYEKEE (reference sequence). The CDR3 region has the DNA TGTGCCAGCAGCTTCAGCAGGGGCACTGAAGCTTTCTTT. As protein: CASSFSRGTEAFF.

This chain connects TRBV5-1 to TRBJ1-6; the match to TRBD1 covers 7 bases. Germline CDR1 SGHRS, CDR2 YFSETQ. The CDR3 covers 16 residues. The V segment lost 0 bases and the J segment 9 bases; nucleotides outside the gene matches: 9. The CDR3 protein is CASSLGRGTAGSPLHF. CDR3 sequence (DNA): TGCGCCAGCAGCTTGGGACGTGGGACAGCGGGTTCACCCCTCCACTTT.

This clone occurred once. V is TRBV4-1 and J is TRBJ2-5; 7 nucleotides match TRBD2. CDR1 and CDR2 from the germline V gene are MGHRA and YSYEKL. The CDR3 consists of 17 residues. Trimming removed 0 bases from V and 6 bases from J; junction bases left unmatched: 13. As DNA, the CDR3 is TGCGCCAGCAGCCAAGATGTTTCGGCGGGGGTACGAAAGACCCAGTACTTC. It is translated as CASSQDVSAGVRKTQYF.

This clone was found a few times. This CDR3 is also generated by other DNA sequences in the sample. The J gene is TRBJ2-5, the V gene TRBV19, with 7 nucleotides matching TRBD2. The germline CDR1 and CDR2 sequences are LNHDA and SQIVND (reference sequence). The CDR3 has 15 residues. Unmatched junction bases numbered 9, after V lost 3 bases and J lost 5 bases. The CDR3 DNA reads as TGTGCCAGTAGTATCCCAGGTCGGGGGGAGGAGACCCAGTACTTC. It yields the protein CASSIPGRGEETQYF.

The rearrangement joins TRBV23-1 to TRBJ2-7; D perhaps matches TRBD1 (6 bases). TRBV23-1 has ORF status, its function being uncertain. V shed 3 bases and J shed 8 bases, with 20 bases lying between them. The CDR3 length is 15 residues. The CDR3 loop is CASSQGDGTSWQQYF. CDR3 DNA sequence: TGCGCCAGCAGTCAGGGGGACGGGACATCTTGGCAGCAGTACTTC.

The genes are TRBV6-5 and TRBJ1-6, with D unclear. Germline-derived CDR1 and CDR2 are MNHEY and SVGAGI. Trimming removed 7 bases at V and 0 bases at J, with 10 bases between. This CDR3 comprises 15 residues. CDR3 coding DNA: TGTGCCAGCACCCGTATCGGCTCCTATAATTCACCCCTCCACTTT. Its protein is CASTRIGSYNSPLHF.

The V gene is TRBV4-1, the J gene TRBJ2-1, with TRBD1 matching over 10 bases. Germline V gene data show CDR1 as MGHRA and CDR2 as YSYEKL. CDR3 length: 16 amino acids. J lost 8 bases, V lost 3 bases, and 10 bases had no gene match. CDR3 residues: CASSHLRDRGFDEQFF. For the CDR3, the DNA is TGCGCCAGCAGCCATCTCCGGGACAGGGGCTTCGATGAGCAGTTCTTC.

This clone was counted between two and nine times. The chain carries TRBV5-6 and TRBJ1-5; 8 nucleotides agree with TRBD1. There are 18 residues in the CDR3. Germline lookup yields CDR1 SGHDT and CDR2 YYEEEE. V trimming: 0 bases; J trimming: 1 base; junction bases outside the gene matches: 9. The CDR3 is CASSLAGGLEGSNQPQHF. DNA for the CDR3: TGTGCCAGCAGCTTGGCAGGGGGCTTAGAAGGGAGCAATCAGCCCCAGCATTTT.

This chain connects TRBV4-1 to TRBJ2-3, with D possibly matching TRBD2 (6 bases). The V end lost 4 bases, the J end lost 5 bases, and 16 bases lay between the germline ends. Germline loops: CDR1 MGHRA, CDR2 YSYEKL. This CDR3 contains 15 residues. CDR3 region: CASSLGPGRLDTQYF. The CDR3, as DNA: TGCGCCAGCAGCCTCGGTCCCGGGAGATTAGATACGCAGTATTTT.

The chain employs TRBV24-1 and TRBJ2-6, with TRBD1 identical over 10 bases. Trimming cost V 5 bases and J 1 base; bases outside gene matches: 7. This CDR3 has 18 amino acids. Germline CDR1 is KGHDR and CDR2 is SFDVKD. Written as DNA, the CDR3 is TGTGCCACCAGTGGGCCCGGACAGGGGGGATCTGGGGCCAACGTCCTGACTTTC. This codes for CATSGPGQGGSGANVLTF.

The CDR3 spells CASRGGSYEQYF. CDR3 DNA: TGCGCCAGCCGGGGTGGCTCCTACGAGCAGTACTTC. The chain couples TRBV23-1 to TRBJ2-7, with D possibly being TRBD2 (5 bases). TRBV23-1 is an ORF for which the function is uncertain. The germline V and J ends were trimmed by 8 bases and 0 bases, with 8 bases remaining between them. The CDR3 length is 12 residues.

The chain is built from TRBV5-1 and TRBJ2-5; 7 nucleotides line up with TRBD1. CDR3 size: 15 residues. The trim removed 6 bases at V and 5 bases at J, leaving 13 bases unmatched. The germline V gene has CDR1 SGHRS and CDR2 YFSETQ. The CDR3 DNA sequence: TGCGCCAGCACCGACAGGGTCACTTCGGGGGAGACCCAGTACTTC. It specifies CASTDRVTSGETQYF.

The chain has TRBV9 and TRBJ2-3; 9 nucleotides agree with TRBD2. This CDR3 is 14 amino acids long. Trimming removed 3 bases from V and 6 bases from J; junction bases left unmatched: 5. Germline CDR1 SGDLS, CDR2 YYNGEE. The DNA for the CDR3 is TGTGCCAGCAGCGCAGAGCGGGGGGTTGATACGCAGTATTTT. This translates into CASSAERGVDTQYF.

J is TRBJ2-1 and V is TRBV5-6; D unresolved. CDR3 length equals 15 residues. Germline CDR1 is SGHDT and CDR2 is YYEEEE. The V end lost 0 bases, the J end lost 5 bases, and 12 bases lay between the germline ends. The CDR3 is CASSLAPTPDNEQFF. DNA for the CDR3: TGTGCCAGCAGCTTGGCCCCGACTCCGGACAATGAGCAGTTCTTC.